The 30 T cell receptor beta chains below were found in one sample sequenced in a study of cytomegalovirus exposure and HLA in healthy donors (dated 2017 in TCRdb). Library preparation was by the immunoSEQ multiplex PCR assay. Sourced from immuneACCESS, this table was stored by TCRdb with only in-frame sequences that have V and J called. A share of the clones is absent; for the studies checked, an unresolved V gene accounts for under half, and the remainder has no known explanation. Present in this sample are 250,000 to 400,000 clones, roughly nine tenths of which were seen just once. Jointly, the top ten make up over 1% of the sample. Material: PBMCs. These receptors came from a woman aged 25 to 39 in good health and CMV-seropositive.

This clone was detected only once. The chain's CDR3 is CASSPQGARGEQYF. CDR3 nucleotide sequence: TGTGCCAGCTCACCGCAGGGGGCGAGGGGCGAGCAGTACTTC. The V and J genes are TRBV18 and TRBJ2-7, with TRBD1 matching over 8 bases. The CDR3 runs to 14 residues. Unmatched junction bases numbered 7, after V lost 3 bases and J lost 6 bases. The germline V gene has CDR1 KGHSH and CDR2 LQKENI.

This clone was picked up one time. CDR3 amino acids: CASSQDLLVVANEQFF. CDR3 in DNA: TGCGCCAGCAGCCAAGATCTGTTGGTGGTAGCCAATGAGCAGTTCTTC. This chain links TRBV4-3 with TRBJ2-1; no firm D call. With 0 bases removed from V and 6 bases from J, the gap between germline ends came to 15 bases. CDR3 size: 16 residues. Germline values: CDR1 LGHNA, CDR2 YSLEER.

V is TRBV29-1 and J is TRBJ2-3; 8 bases are shared with TRBD2. Germline V CDR1 and CDR2: SQVTM, ANQGSEA. This CDR3 is 14 amino acids long. The V segment lost 4 bases and the J segment 2 bases; nucleotides outside the gene matches: 5. In nucleotides, the CDR3 is TGCAGCGTTGCCTTACTAGCGGCCACAGATACGCAGTATTTT. Translation gives CSVALLAATDTQYF.

The chain couples TRBV27 to TRBJ1-5; no reliable D call. The CDR3 runs to 14 residues. The germline CDR1 and CDR2 sequences are MNHEY and SMNVEV (reference sequence). V was clipped by 5 bases and J by 8 bases, with 16 bases between them. This CDR3 reads CASSPRHLFEPQHF. In nucleotides, the CDR3 is TGTGCCAGCAGTCCCCGCCACCTTTTTGAGCCCCAGCATTTT.

The genes are TRBV19 and TRBJ2-2; D call uncertain. The germline V and J ends were trimmed by 7 bases and 3 bases, with 15 bases remaining between them. Germline loops: CDR1 LNHDA, CDR2 SQIVND (reference sequence). This CDR3 is built from 15 residues. The CDR3 nucleotides are TGTGCCAGTACCTCCCTCCGGGCCTACACCGGGGAGCTGTTTTTT. This gives the protein CASTSLRAYTGELFF. The variable domain in full, completed from reference TRBV19 and TRBJ2-2, reads DGGITQSPKYLFRKEGQNVTLSCEQNLNHDAMYWYRQDPGQGLRLIYYSQIVNDFQKGDIAEGYSVSREKKESFPLTVTSAQKNPTAFYLCASTSLRAYTGELFFGEGSRLTVL.

The gene calls are TRBV6-6 and TRBJ1-5; D remains ambiguous. The CDR3 sequence is 9 residues long. Trimming removed 11 bases at V and 7 bases at J, with 6 bases between. Per the germline V gene, CDR1 is MNHNY and CDR2 is SVGAGI (reference sequence). CDR3 amino acids: CACGQPQHF. The CDR3 DNA reads TGTGCCTGCGGACAGCCCCAGCATTTT.

This clone came up a few times. The rearrangement uses TRBV7-2 and TRBJ2-7; weak D call: TRBD2 (6 bases). In germline, CDR1 is SGHTA, CDR2 FQGNSA. Trimming took 3 bases from V and 2 from J, leaving 14 bases between them. The CDR3 covers 15 residues. The CDR3 bases are TGTGCCAGCAGCTTGGGACTGCAGAGTACCTACGAGCAGTACTTC. Its translation: CASSLGLQSTYEQYF.

This chain connects TRBV7-9 to TRBJ2-2; the D gene is possibly TRBD1 (6 bases). The V end was cut by 3 bases, the J end by 6 bases, with 17 bases between. Germline CDR1 reads SEHNR; CDR2 reads FQNEAQ (reference sequence). CDR3 size: 16 residues. In nucleotides, the CDR3 is TGTGCCAGCAGCTTGATCGGGACACGGCCTCCCGGGGAGCTGTTTTTT. It codes for CASSLIGTRPPGELFF.

This clone was counted only a few times. This CDR3 reads CASSQEPAGTYEQYF. For the CDR3, the DNA is TGCGCCAGCAGCCAAGAACCGGCAGGTACCTACGAGCAGTACTTC. The chain links TRBV4-1 to TRBJ2-7; no definite D call. Trimming took 0 bases from V and 2 from J, leaving 11 bases between them. The CDR3 runs 15 residues. Germline V CDR1 and CDR2: MGHRA, YSYEKL.

The V gene is TRBV2, the J gene TRBJ2-2; D remains ambiguous. Trimming took 7 bases from V and 0 from J, leaving 9 bases between them. The germline V gene has CDR1 SNHLY and CDR2 FYNNEI. This CDR3 has 14 amino acids. This chain's CDR3 is CASMGRANTGELFF. CDR3 sequence (DNA): TGTGCCAGCATGGGCAGAGCGAACACCGGGGAGCTGTTTTTT.

The rearrangement links TRBV11-2 to TRBJ2-7; D is possibly TRBD2 (5 bases). The CDR3 consists of 15 residues. With 5 bases removed from V and 4 bases from J, the gap between germline ends came to 18 bases. Germline CDR1 SGHAT, CDR2 FQNNGV. CDR3 loop: CASSPDSTWEYEQYF. In nucleotides, the CDR3 is TGTGCCAGCAGCCCCGACTCGACATGGGAGTACGAGCAGTACTTC.

The chain employs TRBV7-2 and TRBJ2-3, with D perhaps matching TRBD2 (5 bases). CDR1 SGHTA and CDR2 FQGNSA come from the germline V gene. CDR3 length equals 16 residues. The germline V and J ends were trimmed by 5 bases and 1 base, with 16 bases remaining between them. CDR3 DNA: TGTGCCAGCAGCCTGCGGGCTCCCGGGGGCACAGATACGCAGTATTTT. It is translated as CASSLRAPGGTDTQYF.

This chain links TRBV4-3 with TRBJ1-1; TRBD1 is a possible D gene (5 bases). Trimming cost V 0 bases and J 3 bases, with 11 bases left between them. Germline V gene sequence: CDR1 LGHNA, CDR2 YSLEER. The CDR3 runs 15 residues. CDR3 DNA sequence: TGCGCCAGCAGCCAAGATTCTACAGGACACACTGAAGCTTTCTTT. Protein sequence: CASSQDSTGHTEAFF.

The chain couples TRBV5-8 to TRBJ2-7; D possibly corresponds to TRBD2 (6 bases). This CDR3 has 13 amino acids. V was cut by 5 bases and J by 1 base, with 10 bases left in between. In germline, CDR1 is SGHTS, CDR2 YDEGEE. Written as DNA, the CDR3 is TGTGCCAGCAGGGCGAGCGGGTCCTACGAGCAGTACTTC. Translation: CASRASGSYEQYF.

The table lists this clone with a few counts. V and J are TRBV29-1 and TRBJ1-2, with 11 bases aligning to TRBD1. With 8 bases clipped from V and 3 bases from J, the junction kept 2 bases outside the gene matches. This CDR3 spans 12 amino acids. CDR1 is SQVTM, CDR2 ANQGSEA, per germline. The CDR3 spells CSLGQGDYGYTF. The CDR3 DNA follows: TGCAGCCTGGGACAGGGGGACTATGGCTACACCTTC.

The rearrangement joins TRBV6-6 to TRBJ2-7, with D unresolved. The CDR3 extends over 12 amino acids. CDR1 is MNHNY, CDR2 SVGAGI, per germline (reference sequence). V was pared by 5 bases and J by 0 bases, with 5 bases between. CDR3 coding DNA: TGTGCCAGCAGTCCGGGCTCCTACGAGCAGTACTTC. It translates to CASSPGSYEQYF.

V is TRBV27 and J is TRBJ2-3; 10 bases match TRBD2. Losses at the gene ends were 4 bases for V and 1 base for J; bases not matched to a gene: 11. Germline lookup yields CDR1 MNHEY and CDR2 SMNVEV (reference sequence). The CDR3 has 18 amino acids. The CDR3 here is CASSYIAGGRYGTDTQYF. CDR3 nucleotide sequence: TGTGCCAGCAGTTATATAGCGGGGGGAAGGTATGGCACAGATACGCAGTATTTT.

The chain links TRBV30 to TRBJ1-1; 7 nucleotides line up with TRBD1. Germline CDR1 and CDR2: GTSNPN and SVGIG (reference sequence). The CDR3 has 13 amino acids. The junction had 2 bases not matched to a gene; V was cut back by 0 bases and J by 4 bases. The DNA for the CDR3 is TGTGCCTGGAGTGTACAGGGGCTCACTGAAGCTTTCTTT. Protein sequence: CAWSVQGLTEAFF.

V usage is TRBV6-5 and J usage is TRBJ1-1, with 8 bases identical to TRBD1. This CDR3 has 12 amino acids. Germline-derived CDR1 and CDR2 are MNHEY and SVGAGI. With V trimmed by 6 bases and J by 8 bases, 5 bases remained unmatched. As DNA, the CDR3 is TGTGCCAGCAGCGCGACAGGGGCCGAAGCTTTCTTT. Amino acids: CASSATGAEAFF.

This chain uses TRBV7-9 with TRBJ1-2; D remains ambiguous. Germline V gene data show CDR1 as SEHNR and CDR2 as FQNEAQ (reference sequence). CDR3 size: 12 residues. Deletions cut 0 bases from V and 10 bases from J, with 9 bases between. The CDR3 loop reads CASSLAAAPYTF. The CDR3 DNA reads TGTGCCAGCAGCTTAGCGGCGGCCCCCTACACCTTC.

This rearrangement joins TRBV28 to TRBJ1-2; perhaps TRBD1 as D (5 bases). V was clipped by 1 base and J by 5 bases, with 20 bases between them. The CDR3 totals 17 residues. Germline V gives CDR1 MDHEN, CDR2 SYDVKM. The CDR3 nucleotides are TGTGCCAGCAGTTTATTAGACAGTTCCTGGGGGGGGTATGGCTACACCTTC. It is translated as CASSLLDSSWGGYGYTF.

This chain joins TRBV11-2 and TRBJ2-7; 7 bases map to TRBD2. Germline lookup yields CDR1 SGHAT and CDR2 FQNNGV. The J segment lost 5 bases and the V segment lost 2 bases, leaving 6 bases of the junction unmatched. This CDR3 spans 14 amino acids. CDR3 in amino acids: CASSLPSGINEQYF. In DNA, the CDR3 is TGTGCCAGCAGCTTACCCAGCGGGATCAACGAGCAGTACTTC.

The chain links TRBV6-1 to TRBJ2-5; TRBD1 matches at 7 bases. Unmatched junction bases numbered 10, after V lost 6 bases and J lost 3 bases. The CDR3 has 15 residues. The germline CDR1 and CDR2 sequences are MNHNS and SASEGT. This CDR3 reads CASRRGTASKETQYF. The CDR3 DNA reads TGTGCCAGCAGGAGGGGGACAGCGTCAAAAGAGACCCAGTACTTC.

The V call is TRBV15, the J call TRBJ1-1; TRBD1 agrees at 7 bases. The CDR3 runs 14 residues. Germline CDR1 is LNHNV and CDR2 is YYDKDF (reference sequence). Unmatched junction bases numbered 5, after V lost 0 bases and J lost 7 bases. DNA of the CDR3: TGTGCCACCAGCAGAGATCAGGGGGTTAGTGAAGCTTTCTTT. Translation gives CATSRDQGVSEAFF.

This clone was seen more than once but under ten times. This chain joins TRBV28 and TRBJ2-7; D may be TRBD2 (6 bases). V was clipped by 6 bases and J by 3 bases, with 12 bases between them. CDR1 is MDHEN and CDR2 is SYDVKM in the germline V gene. The CDR3 loop spans 13 amino acids. CDR3 protein: CASRGGPRYEQYF. The CDR3 DNA follows: TGTGCCAGCAGGGGAGGTCCCCGCTACGAGCAGTACTTC.

CDR3 DNA sequence: TGTGCCAGCAGCGTCCTGACAGGGCTAAATTCACCCCTCCACTTT. Its translation is CASSVLTGLNSPLHF. The gene calls are TRBV9 and TRBJ1-6, with 7 bases fitting TRBD1. Losses at the gene ends were 2 bases for V and 7 bases for J; bases not matched to a gene: 6. CDR1 is SGDLS and CDR2 is YYNGEE in the germline V gene. The CDR3 runs 15 residues.

The chain links TRBV5-6 to TRBJ1-2; 7 bases map to TRBD1. The V gene end was trimmed by 2 bases and the J gene end by 5 bases; junction bases not matched to a gene: 6. The CDR3 consists of 14 residues. Looked up from germline, CDR1 is SGHDT and CDR2 is YYEEEE. CDR3 nucleotides: TGTGCCAGCAGCTTCAGGGACAGCAGATATGGCTACACCTTC. This encodes CASSFRDSRYGYTF. Based on the CDR3 plus reference TRBV5-6 and TRBJ1-2, the full variable domain is DAGVTQSPTHLIKTRGQQVTLRCSPKSGHDTVSWYQQALGQGPQFIFQYYEEEERQRGNFPDRFSGHQFPNYSSELNVNALLLGDSALYLCASSFRDSRYGYTFGSGTRLTVV.

The V and J genes are TRBV6-5 and TRBJ1-2; TRBD1 is a possible D gene (5 bases). CDR3 length: 12 residues. Germline V gives CDR1 MNHEY, CDR2 SVGAGI. V lost 0 bases and J 8 bases, leaving 7 bases between the germline ends. CDR3 in DNA: TGTGCCAGCAGTTACTCAGGGGACGGCTACACCTTC. Its translation is CASSYSGDGYTF.

The chain joins TRBV4-3 to TRBJ2-7; D is possibly TRBD1 (6 bases). The CDR3 sequence is 15 residues long. V was cut by 4 bases and J by 2 bases, with 15 bases left in between. Germline CDR1 and CDR2: LGHNA and YSLEER. The CDR3 region is CASSPATTGPYEQYF. DNA of the CDR3: TGCGCCAGCAGCCCGGCTACTACAGGGCCCTACGAGCAGTACTTC.

The chain combines TRBV5-1 with TRBJ2-7, with D possibly TRBD1 on 5 matching bases. The CDR3 covers 14 residues. The germline V and J ends were trimmed by 3 bases and 2 bases, with 12 bases remaining between them. Per germline, CDR1 SGHRS and CDR2 YFSETQ. The CDR3 nucleotides are TGCGCCAGCAGCTGGGGCTCGAAAGCCTACGAGCAGTACTTC. Translated, it gives CASSWGSKAYEQYF.